A single sample is the source of the 6 T cell receptor beta chains below, sequenced in a study of blood T cells in healthy people across ages. Combining a sample-barcoded 5' primer with a J-beta primer mix, a second PCR ran for roughly 6 to 11 cycles. TCRdb re-called the 5' RACE reads with MiXCR, one entry per CDR3 protein. Here the sample spans approximately 490,000 distinct CDR3 sequences, 20% to 30% being singletons. The sample was also reused in another study, on T cells of mothers and their children.

Sample: blood. The receptors were sampled from a boy younger than 18 in good health.

This chain joins TRBV7-8 and TRBJ2-5; 9 bases are a match to TRBD1. The J call is in doubt because the DNA end fits TRBJ2-7 better. Germline CDR1 is SGHVS and CDR2 is FQNEAQ. The CDR3 runs 16 residues. CDR3 in amino acids: CASSRRPGQGTYEQYF. The CDR3 DNA follows: TGTGCCAGCAGCCGCCGGCCGGGACAGGGTACTTACGAGCAGTACTTC.

This clonotype was observed a handful of times. J is TRBJ1-4 and V is TRBV20-1; no clear D gene. V lost 8 bases and J 6 bases, leaving 13 bases between the germline ends. CDR3 length: 12 residues. Germline CDR1 DFQATT, CDR2 SNEGSKA (reference sequence). CDR3 DNA: TGCAGTCCCTGGTCGGCGGATGAAAAACTGTTTTTT. Protein product: CSPWSADEKLFF.

This chain joins TRBV20-1 and TRBJ1-2; D is unclear. The V and J ends lost 0 bases and 4 bases respectively, with 12 bases between them. The germline V gene encodes CDR1 DFQATT and CDR2 SNEGSKA (reference sequence). This CDR3 is built from 14 residues. CDR3 amino acids: CSARDQWEGYGYTF. CDR3 DNA sequence: TGCAGTGCTAGAGATCAGTGGGAGGGCTATGGCTACACCTTC.

This chain uses TRBV12-3 or TRBV12-4 with TRBJ2-7; perhaps TRBD2 as D (6 bases). The CDR3 is 16 residues long. Trimming shortened V by 4 bases and J by 0 bases, and 16 bases separated the two germline ends. The CDR3 here is CASSSSFWGDSYEQYF. CDR3 DNA sequence: TGTGCCAGCAGTTCCAGTTTTTGGGGGGACTCCTACGAGCAGTACTTC.

V and J are TRBV4-3 and TRBJ2-7; the D gene is possibly TRBD1 (5 bases). Trimming stripped 1 base from V and 4 bases from J, with 14 bases between. The CDR3 has 15 amino acids. Germline V gene data show CDR1 as LGHNA and CDR2 as YSLEER. The CDR3 loop reads CASSQVAGSGYEQYF. DNA for the CDR3: TGCGCCAGCAGCCAAGTGGCAGGGTCTGGTTACGAGCAGTACTTC.

This clonotype was counted a few times. This sequence joins TRBV4-1 and TRBJ2-3; 9 bases line up with TRBD2. The V segment lost 1 base and the J segment 6 bases; nucleotides outside the gene matches: 8. The germline V gene encodes CDR1 MGHRA and CDR2 YSYEKL. This CDR3 has 16 amino acids. CDR3 nucleotides: TGCGCCAGCAGCCAAGTGAACGCGGGAGGGTTGGATACGCAGTATTTT. Translating it yields CASSQVNAGGLDTQYF.